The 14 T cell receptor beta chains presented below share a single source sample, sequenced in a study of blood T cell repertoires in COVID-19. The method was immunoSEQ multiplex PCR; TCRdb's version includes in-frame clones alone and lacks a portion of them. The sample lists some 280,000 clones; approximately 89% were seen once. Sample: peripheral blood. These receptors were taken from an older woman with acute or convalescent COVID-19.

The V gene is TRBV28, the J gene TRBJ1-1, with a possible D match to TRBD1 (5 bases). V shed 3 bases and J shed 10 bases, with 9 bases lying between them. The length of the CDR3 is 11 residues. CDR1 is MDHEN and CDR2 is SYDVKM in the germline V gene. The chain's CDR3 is CASSFRGTAFF. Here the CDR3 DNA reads TGTGCCAGCAGTTTTCGGGGGACAGCTTTCTTT.

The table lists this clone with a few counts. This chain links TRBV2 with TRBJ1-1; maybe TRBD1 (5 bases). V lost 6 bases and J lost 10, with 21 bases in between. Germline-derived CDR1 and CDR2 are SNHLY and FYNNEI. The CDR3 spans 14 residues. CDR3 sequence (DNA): TGTGCCAGCAGCACTAGCGGGGATGAGAGGGGAGCTTTCTTT. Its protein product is CASSTSGDERGAFF. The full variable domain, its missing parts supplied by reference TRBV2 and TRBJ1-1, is EPEVTQTPSHQVTQMGQEVILRCVPISNHLYFYWYRQILGQKVEFLVSFYNNEISEKSEIFDDQFSVERPDGSNFTLKIRSTKLEDSAMYFCASSTSGDERGAFFGQGTRLTVV.

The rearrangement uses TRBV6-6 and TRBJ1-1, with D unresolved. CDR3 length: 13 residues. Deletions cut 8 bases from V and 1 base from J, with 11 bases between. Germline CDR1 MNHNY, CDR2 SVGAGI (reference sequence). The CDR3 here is CASRTAGNTEAFF. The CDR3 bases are TGTGCCAGCCGGACCGCGGGGAACACTGAAGCTTTCTTT.

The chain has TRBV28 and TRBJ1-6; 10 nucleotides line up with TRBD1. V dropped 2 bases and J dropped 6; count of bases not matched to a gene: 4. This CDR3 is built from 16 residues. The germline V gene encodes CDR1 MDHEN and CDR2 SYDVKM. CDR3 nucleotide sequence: TGTGCCAGCAGTTTAACGGGGACAGGGGCTAATTCACCCCTCCACTTT. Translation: CASSLTGTGANSPLHF.

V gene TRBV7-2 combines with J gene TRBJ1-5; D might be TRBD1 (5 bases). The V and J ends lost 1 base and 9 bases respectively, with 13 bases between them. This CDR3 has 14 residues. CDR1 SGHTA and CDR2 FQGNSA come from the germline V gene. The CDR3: CASSLDQGGRPQHF. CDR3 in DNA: TGTGCCAGCAGCTTAGATCAGGGAGGTCGGCCCCAGCATTTT. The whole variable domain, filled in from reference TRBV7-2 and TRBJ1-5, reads GAGVSQSPSNKVTEKGKDVELRCDPISGHTALYWYRQSLGQGLEFLIYFQGNSAPDKSGLPSDRFSAERTGGSVSTLTIQRTQQEDSAVYLCASSLDQGGRPQHFGDGTRLSIL.

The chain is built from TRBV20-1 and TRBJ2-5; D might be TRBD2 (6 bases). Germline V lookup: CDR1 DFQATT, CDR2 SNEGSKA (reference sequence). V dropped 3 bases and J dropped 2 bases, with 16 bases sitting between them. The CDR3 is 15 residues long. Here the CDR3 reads CSASVPFRGQETQYF. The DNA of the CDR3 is TGCAGTGCTAGTGTCCCTTTTCGGGGGCAAGAGACCCAGTACTTC.

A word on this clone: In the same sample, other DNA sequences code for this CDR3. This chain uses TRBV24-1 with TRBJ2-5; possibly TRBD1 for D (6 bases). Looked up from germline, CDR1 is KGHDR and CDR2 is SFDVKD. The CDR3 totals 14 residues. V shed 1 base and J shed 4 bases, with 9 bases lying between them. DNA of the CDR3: TGTGCCACCAGTGATTTTCAGGGGCGAGAGACCCAGTACTTC. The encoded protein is CATSDFQGRETQYF.

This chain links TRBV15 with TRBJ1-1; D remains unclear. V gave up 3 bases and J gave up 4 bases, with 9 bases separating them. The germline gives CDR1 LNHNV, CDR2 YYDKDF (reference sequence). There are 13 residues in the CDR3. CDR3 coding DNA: TGTGCCACCAGCAGTGATCGAGGCACTGAAGCTTTCTTT. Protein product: CATSSDRGTEAFF.

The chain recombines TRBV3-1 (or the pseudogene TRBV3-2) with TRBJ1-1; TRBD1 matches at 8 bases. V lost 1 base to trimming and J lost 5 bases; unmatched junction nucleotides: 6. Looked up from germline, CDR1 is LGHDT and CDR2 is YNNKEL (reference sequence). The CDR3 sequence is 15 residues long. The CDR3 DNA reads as TGTGCCAGCAGCCAAGGACCAGGGGGCACGACTGAAGCTTTCTTT. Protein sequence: CASSQGPGGTTEAFF.

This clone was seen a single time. The CDR3 sequence is CASSLAAFVLADADTQYF. The CDR3 DNA follows: TGCGCCAGCAGCTTGGCCGCGTTCGTGCTAGCCGACGCAGATACGCAGTATTTT. The rearrangement links TRBV5-1 to TRBJ2-3; D may be TRBD2 (5 bases). The CDR3 consists of 18 residues. V was clipped by 0 bases and J by 4 bases, with 21 bases between them. Germline CDR1 reads SGHRS; CDR2 reads YFSETQ.

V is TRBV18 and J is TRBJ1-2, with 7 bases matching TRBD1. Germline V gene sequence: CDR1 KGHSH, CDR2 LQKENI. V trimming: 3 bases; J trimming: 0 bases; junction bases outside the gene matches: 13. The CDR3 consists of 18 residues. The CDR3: CASSPYTGQSLANYGYTF. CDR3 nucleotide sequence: TGTGCCAGCTCACCCTACACGGGACAGTCATTAGCTAACTATGGCTACACCTTC.

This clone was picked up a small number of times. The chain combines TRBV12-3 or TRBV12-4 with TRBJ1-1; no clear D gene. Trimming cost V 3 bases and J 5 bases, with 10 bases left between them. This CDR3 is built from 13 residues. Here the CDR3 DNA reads TGTGCCAGCAGTTTCCCGTACGGGACTGAAGCTTTCTTT. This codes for CASSFPYGTEAFF.

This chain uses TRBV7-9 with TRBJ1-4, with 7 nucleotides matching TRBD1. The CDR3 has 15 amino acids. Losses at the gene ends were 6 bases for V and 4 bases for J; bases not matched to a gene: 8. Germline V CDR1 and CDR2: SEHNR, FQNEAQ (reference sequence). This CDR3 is CASSWTGLFNEKLFF. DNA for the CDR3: TGTGCCAGCAGTTGGACAGGCCTATTTAATGAAAAACTGTTTTTT. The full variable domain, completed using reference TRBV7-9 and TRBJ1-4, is DTGVSQNPRHKITKRGQNVTFRCDPISEHNRLYWYRQTLGQGPEFLTYFQNEAQLEKSRLLSDRFSAERPKGSFSTLEIQRTEQGDSAMYLCASSWTGLFNEKLFFGSGTQLSVL.

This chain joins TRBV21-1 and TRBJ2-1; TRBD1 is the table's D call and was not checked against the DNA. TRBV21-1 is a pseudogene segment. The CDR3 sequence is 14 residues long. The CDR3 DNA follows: TGTGCCAGCAGCAAAGGACAGAAATACAATGAGCAGTTCTTC. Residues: CASSKGQKYNEQFF.